This T cell receptor beta chain was recovered during a study of CD8+CD57+ T cells in acquired aplastic anemia. Trimming removed 6 bases at V and 7 bases at J, with 10 bases between. This CDR3 is built from 13 residues. CDR1 is LNHDA and CDR2 is SQIVND in the germline V gene (reference sequence). Genomic DNA was employed as the template in profiling TCR beta VDJ and CDR3. TCRdb passed the reads through MiXCR, listing each CDR3 protein once. The data show some 48,000 distinct CDR3 sequences, about 78% seen once. The sample consisted of sorted CD4+, CD8+, or CD8+CD57+ T cells (not recorded which) from PBMCs. The TCR comes from a human donor in good health, serving as a control. The chain uses TRBV19 and TRBJ1-6; D ambiguous. The CDR3 reads CASRGIVNSPLHF. In nucleotides, the CDR3 is TGTGCCAGTAGGGGAATCGTGAATTCACCCCTCCACTTT. Drawing the rest from reference TRBV19 and TRBJ1-6, the complete variable domain is DGGITQSPKYLFRKEGQNVTLSCEQNLNHDAMYWYRQDPGQGLRLIYYSQIVNDFQKGDIAEGYSVSREKKESFPLTVTSAQKNPTAFYLCASRGIVNSPLHFGNGTRLTVT.